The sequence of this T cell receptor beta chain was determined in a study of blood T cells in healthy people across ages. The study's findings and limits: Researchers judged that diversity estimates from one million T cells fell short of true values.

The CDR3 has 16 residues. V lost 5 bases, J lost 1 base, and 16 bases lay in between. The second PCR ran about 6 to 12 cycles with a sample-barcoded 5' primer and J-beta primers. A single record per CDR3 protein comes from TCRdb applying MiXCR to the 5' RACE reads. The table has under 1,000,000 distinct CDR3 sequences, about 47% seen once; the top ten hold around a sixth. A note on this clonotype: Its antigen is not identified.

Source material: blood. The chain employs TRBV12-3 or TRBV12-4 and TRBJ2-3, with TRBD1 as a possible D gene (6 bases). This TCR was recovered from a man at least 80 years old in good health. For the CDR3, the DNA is TGTGCCAGCAGTCCCGACAGGAGGTGGGGCACAGATACGCAGTATTTT. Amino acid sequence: CASSPDRRWGTDTQYF.